What follows describes a single T cell receptor (beta chain). Its antigen is currently unknown. This may be a read error: a much more frequent sequence differs by one nucleotide. It is likely a read error, because the conserved phenylalanine at the end of the CDR3 is missing. The library protocol tagged individual cDNA molecules with unique molecular identifiers. TCRdb independently ran MiXCR on the 5' RACE reads; one entry per CDR3 protein. The sample consists of about 48,000 distinct CDR3 sequences, 7.7% of them appearing once. CDR3 length: 13 amino acids. The germline V gene encodes CDR1 DFQATT and CDR2 SNEGSKA (reference sequence). V shed 4 bases and J shed 4 bases, with 12 bases lying between them. The data belong to a study of early T cells in non-severe SARS-CoV-2 infection. The overall study: Sequencing of unsorted whole blood was done on bulk RNA, leaving chains unpaired. Study observations and caveats: The study's VDJdb matching favored anti-spike CD8 responses and missed private and CD4 specificities.

This rearrangement joins TRBV20-1 to TRBJ2-3, with D unresolved. This clonotype was obtained from an adult who was a healthcare worker with PCR-confirmed SARS-CoV-2 infection or an uninfected control (not recorded which). Material: whole blood. The CDR3 loop is CSANLAGPDTQYS. CDR3 coding DNA: TGCAGTGCTAACTTAGCTGGCCCAGATACGCAGTATTCT.